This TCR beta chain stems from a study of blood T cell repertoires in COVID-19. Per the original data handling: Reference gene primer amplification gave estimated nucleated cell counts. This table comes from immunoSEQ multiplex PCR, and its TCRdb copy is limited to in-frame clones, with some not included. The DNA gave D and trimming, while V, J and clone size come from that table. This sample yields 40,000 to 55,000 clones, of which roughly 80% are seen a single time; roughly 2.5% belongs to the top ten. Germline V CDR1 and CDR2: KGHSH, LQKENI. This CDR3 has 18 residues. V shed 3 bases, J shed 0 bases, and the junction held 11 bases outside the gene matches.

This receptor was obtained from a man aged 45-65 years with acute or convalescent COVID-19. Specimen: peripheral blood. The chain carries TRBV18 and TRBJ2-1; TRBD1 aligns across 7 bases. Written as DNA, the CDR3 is TGTGCCAGCTCACCCCGTCGGGGACAGCGTCACTCCTACAATGAGCAGTTCTTC. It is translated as CASSPRRGQRHSYNEQFF.